These T cell receptor beta chains were read from a single sample in a study of shared clonotypes between healthy human individuals. Measured with immunoSEQ multiplex PCR; TCRdb has only the in-frame clones, and not every one. The profile covers approximately 1,500,000 clones, with approximately 97% appearing a single time and over 1% taken by the ten largest. Sample: naive CD4+ T cells sorted from blood. These receptor sequences come from a man aged 25 to 40 in good health. The conserved cysteine and the conserved F or W are not part of the CDR3 here. D genes are given only for firm matches.

d_gene: TRBD1; v_gene: TRBV28; CDR3aa: ASTYPTGTGGGRNTDTQY
d_gene: TRBD1; v_gene: TRBV13; CDR3aa: ASSSGTGVKNTIY
d_gene: NA; v_gene: TRBV7-9; CDR3aa: ASSWSNEKLF
d_gene: NA; v_gene: TRBV7-2; CDR3aa: ASSLQTGEGYNEQF
d_gene: NA; v_gene: TRBV7-9; CDR3aa: ASSLKRPVDEQY
d_gene: NA; v_gene: TRBV14; CDR3aa: ASSQVGADTQY
d_gene: TRBD2; v_gene: TRBV27; CDR3aa: ASSPRTSGRVYEQY
d_gene: TRBD2; v_gene: TRBV7-6; CDR3aa: ASSLLTSAKNEQF
d_gene: TRBD1; v_gene: TRBV5-8; CDR3aa: ASRKGTGAPETQY
d_gene: TRBD2; v_gene: TRBV11-2; CDR3aa: ASSLAPVSGGRAITQY
d_gene: NA; v_gene: TRBV19; CDR3aa: ATSPNYQETQY
d_gene: NA; v_gene: TRBV5-4; CDR3aa: ASSLDLTNYGYT
d_gene: NA; v_gene: TRBV27; CDR3aa: ASKRVEQY
d_gene: NA; v_gene: TRBV28; CDR3aa: ASSLGKFGELF
d_gene: TRBD2; v_gene: TRBV10-1; CDR3aa: ASSDSSGSWKSRYEQF
d_gene: NA; v_gene: TRBV6-5; CDR3aa: ASSHPGGGGETQY
d_gene: TRBD1; v_gene: TRBV5-1; CDR3aa: ASSGNRGEETQY
d_gene: NA; v_gene: TRBV5-1; CDR3aa: ASSLGVVNTEAF
d_gene: NA; v_gene: TRBV5-1; CDR3aa: ASSLGAGFDYGYT
d_gene: NA; v_gene: TRBV7-2; CDR3aa: ASGLRGEVPYEQY
d_gene: NA; v_gene: TRBV30; CDR3aa: AWSESSNQPQH
d_gene: TRBD1; v_gene: TRBV19; CDR3aa: ASRPRTGNNEQF
d_gene: NA; v_gene: TRBV5-1; CDR3aa: ASSLDGNEQY
d_gene: NA; v_gene: TRBV5-1; CDR3aa: ASSLEVGVSTEAF
d_gene: NA; v_gene: TRBV11-3; CDR3aa: ASSLDPNTGELF
d_gene: NA; v_gene: TRBV21-1; CDR3aa: ASSKEGQGSGSTIY
d_gene: NA; v_gene: TRBV5-1; CDR3aa: ASRNRRPAGETQY
d_gene: TRBD2; v_gene: TRBV10-3; CDR3aa: AIGRLAGHNEQF
d_gene: TRBD1; v_gene: TRBV5-5; CDR3aa: ASSRGGSKSYEQY
d_gene: NA; v_gene: TRBV14; CDR3aa: ASSPRFGGETQY
d_gene: TRBD1; v_gene: TRBV5-1; CDR3aa: ASSPGTGKSYGYT
d_gene: TRBD2; v_gene: TRBV29-1; CDR3aa: SVPSGTSGKYNEQF
d_gene: NA; v_gene: TRBV6-1; CDR3aa: ASSEVWGRGGYT
d_gene: NA; v_gene: TRBV6-5; CDR3aa: ASSGVRGSYEQY
d_gene: NA; v_gene: TRBV11-3; CDR3aa: ASSLGTTPTDTQY
d_gene: TRBD1; v_gene: TRBV7-9; CDR3aa: ASSSRHGTVSLPIYEQY
d_gene: NA; v_gene: TRBV11-2; CDR3aa: ASKTSGAETQY
d_gene: TRBD1; v_gene: TRBV19; CDR3aa: ASSKGQGSTDTQY
d_gene: NA; v_gene: TRBV18; CDR3aa: ASSPGREAF
d_gene: NA; v_gene: TRBV5-6; CDR3aa: ASSLPGVGYNEQF
d_gene: TRBD1; v_gene: TRBV19; CDR3aa: ASSDQGGLSNQPQH
d_gene: NA; v_gene: TRBV18; CDR3aa: ASSPTSSGWSEQY
d_gene: NA; v_gene: TRBV29-1; CDR3aa: STYRDYGYT
d_gene: TRBD1; v_gene: TRBV5-1; CDR3aa: ASSLEGTGSYGYT
d_gene: TRBD2; v_gene: TRBV5-1; CDR3aa: ASSTGLAGVEESTDTQY